This is a list of T cell receptor beta chains from one sample in a study of neurological immune-mediated disorders. MiXCR, applied by TCRdb to the 5' RACE reads, yields one record per CDR3 protein. The table shows over 90,000 distinct CDR3 sequences, with roughly a tenth occurring only once. Sequenced material: PBMCs. The source of these receptors is a female donor with HTLV-1-associated myelopathy (HAM/TSP). The CDR3 runs from the conserved cysteine through the conserved F or W. D genes are given only for firm matches. Rows may omit the clone size; those that give it use once, few, many or a size class.

V gene: TRBV20-1; D gene: -; J gene: TRBJ2-1; clone size: many; CDR3 protein: CSARDWASSYNEQFF; CDR3 DNA: TGCAGTGCACGTGACTGGGCGAGCTCCTACAATGAGCAGTTCTTC
V gene: TRBV2; D gene: TRBD2; J gene: TRBJ2-3; clone size: many; CDR3 protein: CASRGGLAGGTDTQYF; CDR3 DNA: TGTGCCAGCAGAGGAGGACTAGCGGGGGGAACAGATACGCAGTATTTT
V gene: TRBV5-1; D gene: TRBD1; J gene: TRBJ2-6; clone size: many; CDR3 protein: CASSSDRAGANVLTF; CDR3 DNA: TGCGCCAGCAGCTCTGACAGGGCTGGGGCCAACGTCCTGACTTTC
V gene: TRBV3-1; D gene: -; J gene: TRBJ2-3; clone size: many; CDR3 protein: CASSQGLGPGRQYF; CDR3 DNA: TGTGCCAGCAGCCAAGGTCTTGGACCTGGTCGGCAGTATTTT
V gene: TRBV20-1; D gene: TRBD1; J gene: TRBJ2-7; clone size: many; CDR3 protein: CSASPRTGAYEQYF; CDR3 DNA: TGCAGTGCTAGTCCCCGGACAGGCGCCTACGAGCAGTACTTC
V gene: TRBV3-1; D gene: -; J gene: TRBJ2-7; clone size: many; CDR3 protein: CASSQDRQALSYEQYF; CDR3 DNA: TGTGCCAGCAGCCAAGATAGGCAGGCACTATCCTACGAGCAGTACTTC
V gene: TRBV4-2; D gene: -; J gene: TRBJ2-3; clone size: many; CDR3 protein: CASSQVAQGKDTQYF; CDR3 DNA: TGTGCCAGCAGCCAAGTAGCACAGGGCAAAGATACGCAGTATTTT
V gene: TRBV5-1; D gene: -; J gene: TRBJ2-4; clone size: -; CDR3 protein: CASSLVSGAGNIQYF; CDR3 DNA: TGCGCCAGCAGCTTGGTCTCTGGGGCGGGAAACATTCAGTACTTC
V gene: TRBV9; D gene: -; J gene: TRBJ1-3; clone size: many; CDR3 protein: CASSGGHSGDTIYF; CDR3 DNA: TGTGCCAGCAGCGGGGGACATAGTGGGGACACCATATATTTT
V gene: TRBV20-1; D gene: TRBD1; J gene: TRBJ2-1; clone size: many; CDR3 protein: CSAFDRDRGLNEQFF; CDR3 DNA: TGCAGTGCTTTTGACCGGGACAGGGGGCTCAATGAGCAGTTCTTC
V gene: TRBV20-1; D gene: -; J gene: TRBJ1-2; clone size: many; CDR3 protein: CSARDFGYGYTF; CDR3 DNA: TGCAGTGCTAGGGATTTCGGCTATGGCTACACCTTC
V gene: TRBV5-1; D gene: TRBD1; J gene: TRBJ2-7; clone size: many; CDR3 protein: CASSYSSGQGLPPEQYF; CDR3 DNA: TGCGCCAGCAGCTATTCCTCGGGACAGGGGCTGCCCCCCGAGCAGTACTTC
V gene: TRBV18; D gene: -; J gene: TRBJ2-5; clone size: -; CDR3 protein: CASQTAQETQYF; CDR3 DNA: TGTGCCAGCCAGACAGCGCAAGAGACCCAGTACTTC
V gene: TRBV20-1; D gene: TRBD2; J gene: TRBJ2-1; clone size: -; CDR3 protein: CSALVSGSYNEQFF; CDR3 DNA: TGCAGTGCCCTTGTTAGCGGGAGCTACAATGAGCAGTTCTTC
V gene: TRBV5-1; D gene: TRBD1; J gene: TRBJ2-7; clone size: many; CDR3 protein: CASGPTGGSDEQYF; CDR3 DNA: TGCGCCAGCGGACCGACAGGGGGCTCGGACGAGCAGTACTTC
V gene: TRBV5-6; D gene: -; J gene: TRBJ2-1; clone size: many; CDR3 protein: CASSSFSHRGGAGNEQFF; CDR3 DNA: TGTGCCAGCAGCTCATTTTCTCACAGGGGGGGGGCCGGCAATGAGCAGTTCTTC
V gene: TRBV20-1; D gene: -; J gene: TRBJ2-7; clone size: -; CDR3 protein: CSPAGSYEQYF; CDR3 DNA: TGCAGCCCTGCCGGGAGCTACGAGCAGTACTTC
V gene: TRBV11-2; D gene: -; J gene: TRBJ2-2; clone size: many; CDR3 protein: CASSLSEGSNTGELFF; CDR3 DNA: TGTGCCAGCAGCTTAAGCGAAGGGTCTAACACCGGGGAGCTGTTTTTT
V gene: TRBV6-6; D gene: TRBD1; J gene: TRBJ1-5; clone size: many; CDR3 protein: CASSPFTGAYSNQPQHF; CDR3 DNA: TGTGCCAGCAGCCCCTTTACAGGGGCGTATAGCAATCAGCCCCAGCATTTT
V gene: TRBV20-1; D gene: TRBD2; J gene: TRBJ2-1; clone size: many; CDR3 protein: CSARRAGGREQFF; CDR3 DNA: TGCAGTGCTAGGAGGGCGGGGGGGCGCGAGCAGTTCTTC
V gene: TRBV28; D gene: -; J gene: TRBJ2-3; clone size: many; CDR3 protein: CASSFWSGSTDTQYF; CDR3 DNA: TGTGCCAGCAGTTTCTGGTCAGGAAGCACAGATACGCAGTATTTT
V gene: TRBV5-6; D gene: -; J gene: TRBJ1-1; clone size: many; CDR3 protein: CASSPAMNTEAFF; CDR3 DNA: TGTGCCAGCAGCCCGGCGATGAACACTGAAGCTTTCTTT
V gene: TRBV6-6; D gene: -; J gene: TRBJ2-3; clone size: many; CDR3 protein: CASSYNQQRITDTQYF; CDR3 DNA: TGTGCCAGCAGTTACAATCAGCAGAGGATCACAGATACGCAGTATTTT
V gene: TRBV7-3; D gene: -; J gene: TRBJ2-1; clone size: few; CDR3 protein: CASSLRYGDFNEQFF; CDR3 DNA: TGTGCCAGCAGCTTAAGGTATGGGGACTTTAATGAGCAGTTCTTC
V gene: TRBV29-1; D gene: -; J gene: TRBJ1-1; clone size: many; CDR3 protein: CSALGHVNTEAFF; CDR3 DNA: TGCAGCGCCCTCGGACACGTGAACACTGAAGCTTTCTTT
V gene: TRBV7-2; D gene: -; J gene: TRBJ2-1; clone size: many; CDR3 protein: CASSSRDSYNEQFF; CDR3 DNA: TGTGCCAGCAGCTCCCGGGACTCCTACAATGAGCAGTTCTTC
V gene: TRBV6-6; D gene: TRBD2; J gene: TRBJ2-3; clone size: few; CDR3 protein: CASSYIAGGSGTQYF; CDR3 DNA: TGTGCCAGCAGCTATATAGCGGGGGGTTCAGGTACGCAGTATTTT
V gene: TRBV20-1; D gene: TRBD2; J gene: TRBJ2-5; clone size: many; CDR3 protein: CSARRGGQETQYF; CDR3 DNA: TGCAGTGCGAGGCGGGGGGGCCAAGAGACCCAGTACTTC
V gene: TRBV3-1; D gene: TRBD2; J gene: TRBJ2-3; clone size: -; CDR3 protein: CASSQGSYLAGSTDTQYF; CDR3 DNA: TGTGCCAGCAGCCAAGGAAGTTATCTAGCGGGCTCCACAGATACGCAGTATTTT
V gene: TRBV7-2; D gene: -; J gene: TRBJ2-3; clone size: -; CDR3 protein: CASSLGGTTSTDTQYF; CDR3 DNA: TGTGCCAGCAGCTTGGGCGGGACCACTAGCACAGATACGCAGTATTTT
V gene: TRBV7-9; D gene: -; J gene: TRBJ2-1; clone size: many; CDR3 protein: CASSLRSRGGEQFF; CDR3 DNA: TGTGCCAGCAGCTTAAGGTCAAGGGGAGGTGAGCAGTTCTTC
V gene: TRBV5-1; D gene: -; J gene: TRBJ2-7; clone size: many; CDR3 protein: CASSLGGQGTYEQYF; CDR3 DNA: TGCGCCAGCAGCTTGGGAGGGCAGGGCACCTACGAGCAGTACTTC
V gene: TRBV7-2; D gene: -; J gene: TRBJ2-2; clone size: many; CDR3 protein: CASSRSQVSTGELFF; CDR3 DNA: TGTGCCAGCAGCCGTAGCCAGGTTTCCACCGGGGAGCTGTTTTTT
V gene: TRBV5-1; D gene: -; J gene: TRBJ2-3; clone size: many; CDR3 protein: CASSLEGSTDTQYF; CDR3 DNA: TGCGCCAGCAGCTTGGAAGGGAGCACAGATACGCAGTATTTT
V gene: TRBV12-3/TRBV12-4; D gene: -; J gene: TRBJ2-2; clone size: few; CDR3 protein: CASSYGTAGELFF; CDR3 DNA: TGTGCCAGCAGCTATGGGACGGCCGGGGAGCTGTTTTTT
V gene: TRBV21-1; D gene: -; J gene: TRBJ2-6; clone size: many; CDR3 protein: CASSKAGNSGANVLTF; CDR3 DNA: TGTGCCAGCAGCAAAGCAGGCAACTCTGGGGCCAACGTCCTGACTTTC
V gene: TRBV20-1; D gene: -; J gene: TRBJ2-2; clone size: many; CDR3 protein: CSARRYPNTGELFF; CDR3 DNA: TGCAGTGCTAGACGTTACCCGAACACCGGGGAGCTGTTTTTT
V gene: TRBV28; D gene: -; J gene: TRBJ2-1; clone size: many; CDR3 protein: CASSFYLGGYEQFF; CDR3 DNA: TGTGCCAGCAGTTTTTACTTAGGTGGCTATGAGCAGTTCTTC
V gene: TRBV7-2; D gene: -; J gene: TRBJ2-3; clone size: -; CDR3 protein: CASSLSPGLGDTQYF; CDR3 DNA: TGTGCCAGCAGCTTAAGTCCGGGGTTGGGGGATACGCAGTATTTT
V gene: TRBV12-3/TRBV12-4; D gene: TRBD2; J gene: TRBJ2-1; clone size: many; CDR3 protein: CASSFQRGGLNEQFF; CDR3 DNA: TGTGCCAGCAGTTTCCAGCGGGGGGGCCTCAATGAGCAGTTCTTC
V gene: TRBV9; D gene: TRBD2; J gene: TRBJ2-1; clone size: many; CDR3 protein: CASSVVAGAGRYNEQFF; CDR3 DNA: TGTGCCAGCAGCGTAGTAGCGGGGGCAGGGAGATACAATGAGCAGTTCTTC
V gene: TRBV5-1; D gene: TRBD1; J gene: TRBJ1-3; clone size: many; CDR3 protein: CASSQGASGNTIYF; CDR3 DNA: TGCGCCAGCAGTCAGGGGGCATCTGGAAACACCATATATTTT
V gene: TRBV28; D gene: -; J gene: TRBJ2-7; clone size: many; CDR3 protein: CASSRRTLGEQYF; CDR3 DNA: TGTGCCAGCAGCCGCAGAACCCTCGGCGAGCAGTACTTC
V gene: TRBV3-1; D gene: -; J gene: TRBJ1-1; clone size: many; CDR3 protein: CASSQGGGPDTEAFF; CDR3 DNA: TGTGCCAGCAGCCAAGGGGGGGGGCCAGACACTGAAGCTTTCTTT
V gene: TRBV13; D gene: -; J gene: TRBJ2-2; clone size: -; CDR3 protein: CASGLQTGELFF; CDR3 DNA: TGTGCCAGCGGACTACAAACGGGGGAGCTGTTTTTT
V gene: TRBV5-1; D gene: -; J gene: TRBJ2-2; clone size: -; CDR3 protein: CASSLGPQNTGELFF; CDR3 DNA: TGCGCCAGCAGCCTTGGCCCCCAGAACACCGGGGAGCTGTTTTTT
V gene: TRBV14; D gene: -; J gene: TRBJ2-7; clone size: many; CDR3 protein: CASSQGAGYEQYF; CDR3 DNA: TGTGCCAGCAGCCAAGGGGCTGGCTACGAGCAGTACTTC
V gene: TRBV30; D gene: -; J gene: TRBJ1-1; clone size: few; CDR3 protein: CAWSTSSGTEAFF; CDR3 DNA: TGTGCCTGGAGTACCTCGTCGGGCACTGAAGCTTTCTTT
V gene: TRBV12-3/TRBV12-4; D gene: -; J gene: TRBJ1-4; clone size: many; CDR3 protein: CASSESLGGEKLFF; CDR3 DNA: TGTGCCAGCAGCGAATCCCTAGGCGGGGAAAAACTGTTTTTT
V gene: TRBV24-1; D gene: -; J gene: TRBJ2-3; clone size: many; CDR3 protein: CATSDTRPGGTDTQYF; CDR3 DNA: TGTGCCACCAGTGATACCCGGCCGGGGGGCACAGATACGCAGTATTTT
V gene: TRBV20-1; D gene: TRBD2; J gene: TRBJ2-1; clone size: many; CDR3 protein: CSAPGGGFNEQFF; CDR3 DNA: TGCAGTGCCCCCGGCGGGGGGTTCAATGAGCAGTTCTTC
V gene: TRBV18; D gene: -; J gene: TRBJ1-2; clone size: few; CDR3 protein: CASSQQGDYGYTF; CDR3 DNA: TGTGCCAGCTCGCAACAGGGTGACTATGGCTACACCTTC